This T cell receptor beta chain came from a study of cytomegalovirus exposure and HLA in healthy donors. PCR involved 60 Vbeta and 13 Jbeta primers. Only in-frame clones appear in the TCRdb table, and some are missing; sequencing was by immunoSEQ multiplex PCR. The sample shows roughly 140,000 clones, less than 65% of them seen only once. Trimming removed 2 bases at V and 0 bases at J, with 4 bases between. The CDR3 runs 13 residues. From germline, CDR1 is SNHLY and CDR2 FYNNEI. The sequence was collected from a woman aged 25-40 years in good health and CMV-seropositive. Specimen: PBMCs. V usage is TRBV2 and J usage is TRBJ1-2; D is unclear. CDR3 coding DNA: TGTGCCAGCAGTGAAAACACTAACTATGGCTACACCTTC. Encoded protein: CASSENTNYGYTF.